This TCR beta chain was sequenced in a study of T cell responses to AZD1222 COVID-19 vaccine. Data came from immunoSEQ multiplex PCR; TCRdb stores just in-frame clones and leaves some out. The sample carries some 120,000 clones, 88% recorded once. CDR3 length equals 13 residues. Per germline, CDR1 LNHDA and CDR2 SQIVND (reference sequence). The V gene lost 3 bases and the J gene lost 5 bases, with 8 bases spanning the gap. The chain is built from TRBV19 and TRBJ1-5, with D uncertain. This TCR was recovered from an adult who received the AZD1222 COVID-19 vaccine. The sequencing here drew on peripheral blood, taken 28 days after the second AZD1222 dose. In DNA, the CDR3 is TGTGCCAGTAGTATTGCCGAGCATCAGCCCCAGCATTTT. It codes for CASSIAEHQPQHF.